A selection of T cell receptor beta chains follows, all from one sample in a study of response to subunit inactivated influenza vaccine. Each CDR3 protein is one row after TCRdb ran MiXCR on the RT-PCR reads. In the table there are fewer than 650,000 distinct CDR3 sequences, 10% to 15% of which are singletons. Sequenced material: PBMCs from blood, taken more than 35 days after vaccination. These receptors came from a man aged 50-60 years who received an inactivated influenza vaccine. CDR3s include the opening cysteine and the closing phenylalanine or tryptophan. The D gene is left open where the match is weak. A row's size may be missing; if present it is once, few, many or a size class.

v_gene: TRBV5-1
abundance: -
d_gene: -
len: 13
j_gene: TRBJ2-5
CDR3aa: CASSLGLWETQYF
CDR3nt: TGCGCCAGCAGCTTAGGGCTCTGGGAGACCCAGTACTTC

v_gene: TRBV20-1
abundance: few
d_gene: TRBD1
len: 14
j_gene: TRBJ2-7
CDR3aa: CSARGQGARYEQYF
CDR3nt: TGCAGTGCTAGGGGGCAGGGGGCGCGGTACGAGCAGTACTTC

v_gene: TRBV11-2
abundance: -
d_gene: -
len: 15
j_gene: TRBJ1-2
CDR3aa: CASSLARINNYGYTF
CDR3nt: TGTGCCAGCAGCTTAGCCCGGATCAATAACTATGGCTACACCTTC

v_gene: TRBV20-1
abundance: -
d_gene: -
len: 13
j_gene: TRBJ1-5
CDR3aa: CSARGDGDQPQHF
CDR3nt: TGCAGTGCTAGGGGGGATGGTGATCAGCCCCAGCATTTT

v_gene: TRBV5-1
abundance: -
d_gene: TRBD1
len: 16
j_gene: TRBJ2-2
CDR3aa: CASSLTGTGDVGELFF
CDR3nt: TGCGCCAGCAGCTTGACCGGGACAGGGGATGTCGGGGAGCTGTTTTTT

v_gene: TRBV12-3/TRBV12-4
abundance: many
d_gene: TRBD1
len: 14
j_gene: TRBJ1-5
CDR3aa: CASSFVGGDQPQHF
CDR3nt: TGTGCCAGCAGTTTCGTAGGGGGCGATCAGCCCCAGCATTTT

v_gene: TRBV7-9
abundance: few
d_gene: -
len: 14
j_gene: TRBJ2-7
CDR3aa: CASSLYRSLGEQYF
CDR3nt: TGTGCCAGCAGCTTGTATCGGTCGCTGGGAGAGCAGTACTTC

v_gene: TRBV15
abundance: few
d_gene: -
len: 15
j_gene: TRBJ2-2
CDR3aa: CATSRDSLGTGELFF
CDR3nt: TGTGCCACCAGCAGAGATTCCTTAGGGACCGGGGAGCTGTTTTTT

v_gene: TRBV7-6
abundance: -
d_gene: -
len: 13
j_gene: TRBJ1-4
CDR3aa: CASSLLPNEKLFF
CDR3nt: TGTGCCAGCAGCTTGTTGCCCAATGAAAAACTGTTTTTT

v_gene: TRBV11-2
abundance: -
d_gene: TRBD1
len: 14
j_gene: TRBJ2-3
CDR3aa: CASEDRGQSDTQYF
CDR3nt: TGTGCCAGCGAGGACAGGGGGCAATCAGATACGCAGTATTTT

v_gene: TRBV3-1
abundance: -
d_gene: -
len: 14
j_gene: TRBJ2-7
CDR3aa: CASSQDFKAYEQYF
CDR3nt: TGTGCCAGCAGCCAAGATTTCAAAGCCTACGAGCAGTACTTC

v_gene: TRBV12-3/TRBV12-4
abundance: -
d_gene: TRBD1
len: 14
j_gene: TRBJ2-2
CDR3aa: CASSLPTGVGELFF
CDR3nt: TGTGCCAGCAGTTTACCAACAGGGGTCGGGGAGCTGTTTTTT

v_gene: TRBV20-1
abundance: few
d_gene: TRBD2
len: 17
j_gene: TRBJ2-1
CDR3aa: CSARDLAGGPTYNEQFF
CDR3nt: TGCAGTGCTAGAGACTTAGCGGGAGGGCCGACTTACAATGAGCAGTTCTTC

v_gene: TRBV10-3
abundance: -
d_gene: -
len: 13
j_gene: TRBJ2-7
CDR3aa: CAISLPGDYEQYF
CDR3nt: TGTGCCATCAGCCTCCCAGGAGACTACGAGCAGTACTTC

v_gene: TRBV5-6
abundance: few
d_gene: -
len: 14
j_gene: TRBJ1-5
CDR3aa: CASSLGMGNQPQHF
CDR3nt: TGTGCCAGCAGCTTGGGGATGGGCAATCAGCCCCAGCATTTT

v_gene: TRBV18
abundance: few
d_gene: TRBD2
len: 17
j_gene: TRBJ2-2
CDR3aa: CASSPALGLAFTGELFF
CDR3nt: TGTGCCAGCTCACCAGCTTTGGGACTAGCGTTCACCGGGGAGCTGTTTTTT

v_gene: TRBV12-5
abundance: few
d_gene: TRBD1
len: 13
j_gene: TRBJ1-2
CDR3aa: CASGSGQAYGYTF
CDR3nt: TGTGCTAGTGGTTCCGGACAGGCTTATGGCTACACCTTC

v_gene: TRBV29-1
abundance: -
d_gene: TRBD2
len: 13
j_gene: TRBJ2-1
CDR3aa: CSGVAGGPNEQFF
CDR3nt: TGCAGCGGAGTAGCGGGAGGGCCCAATGAGCAGTTCTTC

v_gene: TRBV5-1
abundance: few
d_gene: TRBD2
len: 18
j_gene: TRBJ2-3
CDR3aa: CASSIGLAGEKDTDTQYF
CDR3nt: TGCGCCAGCAGCATAGGACTAGCGGGAGAGAAGGACACAGATACGCAGTATTTT

v_gene: TRBV6-5
abundance: many
d_gene: -
len: 14
j_gene: TRBJ2-2
CDR3aa: CASSYALMAGELFF
CDR3nt: TGTGCCAGCAGTTATGCTTTGATGGCGGGGGAGCTGTTTTTT

v_gene: TRBV7-8
abundance: -
d_gene: -
len: 17
j_gene: TRBJ1-5
CDR3aa: CASSPAPGNIYDQPQHF
CDR3nt: TGTGCCAGCAGCCCCGCTCCGGGGAACATATACGATCAGCCCCAGCATTTT

v_gene: TRBV28
abundance: few
d_gene: TRBD1
len: 16
j_gene: TRBJ2-5
CDR3aa: CASSVGTGKPQETQYF
CDR3nt: TGTGCCAGCAGTGTCGGGACAGGGAAACCCCAAGAGACCCAGTACTTC